These 3 T cell receptor beta chains were sequenced from one sample in a study of T cells in Graves' hyperthyroidism and ophthalmopathy. RNA transcripts yielded amplified TCR beta CDR3 regions. TCR CDR3 regions were first amplified by RT-PCR with HTBI primers. One entry per CDR3 protein results from TCRdb running MiXCR on the multiplex PCR reads. The sample lists over 250,000 distinct CDR3 sequences, approximately 26% occurring once. The material sequenced was blood. Receptors originate from a man aged 40-49 years with Graves' hyperthyroidism that later progressed to Graves' ophthalmopathy.

This clonotype has a count of ten or more. This sequence joins TRBV29-1 and TRBJ2-7; possibly TRBD1 for D (6 bases). This CDR3 is 13 amino acids long. The germline gives CDR1 SQVTM, CDR2 ANQGSEA. The V end was cut by 3 bases, the J end by 4 bases, with 13 bases between. The CDR3 DNA reads TGCAGCGTTGATCTCGGCAGGGGTTACGAGCAGTACTTC. Translation gives CSVDLGRGYEQYF.

The chain joins TRBV24-1 to TRBJ2-5; 7 bases fit TRBD1. In germline, CDR1 is KGHDR, CDR2 SFDVKD. The CDR3 has 14 amino acids. V dropped 3 bases and J dropped 4; count of bases not matched to a gene: 4. The CDR3 loop is CATSDRQGGETQYF. CDR3 DNA: TGTGCCACCAGTGATCGACAGGGCGGAGAGACCCAGTACTTC.

The rearrangement uses TRBV11-2 and TRBJ1-2, with TRBD1 as a possible D gene (5 bases). Trimming shortened V by 5 bases and J by 8 bases, and 24 bases separated the two germline ends. This CDR3 comprises 16 residues. The germline gives CDR1 SGHAT, CDR2 FQNNGV. CDR3 protein: CASSQGVTSGIGGYTF. CDR3 DNA: TGTGCCAGCAGCCAAGGGGTGACTTCGGGAATCGGCGGCTACACCTTC.